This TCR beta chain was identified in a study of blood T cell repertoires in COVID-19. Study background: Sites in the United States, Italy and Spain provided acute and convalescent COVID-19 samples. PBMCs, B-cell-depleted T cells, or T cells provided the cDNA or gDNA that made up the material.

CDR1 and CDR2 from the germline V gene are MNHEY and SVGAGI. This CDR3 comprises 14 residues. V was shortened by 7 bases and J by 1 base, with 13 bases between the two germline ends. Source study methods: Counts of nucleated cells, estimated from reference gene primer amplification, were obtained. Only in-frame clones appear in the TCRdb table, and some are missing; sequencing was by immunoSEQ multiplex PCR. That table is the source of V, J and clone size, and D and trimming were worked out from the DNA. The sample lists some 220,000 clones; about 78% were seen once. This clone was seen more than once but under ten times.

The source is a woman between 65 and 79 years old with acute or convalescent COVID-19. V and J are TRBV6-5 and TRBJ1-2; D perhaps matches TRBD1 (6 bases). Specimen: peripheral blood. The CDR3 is CASTQGPNNYGYTF. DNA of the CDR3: TGTGCCAGCACCCAGGGGCCCAATAACTATGGCTACACCTTC.